These 30 T cell receptor beta chains were all obtained from the same sample, sequenced in a study of cytomegalovirus exposure and HLA in healthy donors. The PCR made use of 60 Vbeta and 13 Jbeta primers. Some clones are missing from TCRdb's copy, which holds only in-frame ones; the method was immunoSEQ multiplex PCR. The table records under 150,000 clones, over 75% of them present only once. The sequenced sample consisted of PBMCs. The receptors stem from a male donor in good health and CMV-seronegative.

This clone was seen a few times. This chain connects TRBV7-9 to TRBJ1-6; the D is unclear. The CDR3 consists of 13 residues. Germline CDR1 and CDR2: SEHNR and FQNEAQ (reference sequence). Trimming took off 10 bases at V and 7 bases at J, with 14 bases between the two ends. The CDR3 DNA follows: TGTGCCACCACCGGGGAGGGAAATTCACCCCTCCACTTT. This codes for CATTGEGNSPLHF.

The chain employs TRBV6-1 and TRBJ2-7, with 8 bases that match TRBD2. This CDR3 contains 18 residues. Germline trimming cut 2 bases from V and 2 bases from J; bases unmatched to any gene: 14. Germline V lookup: CDR1 MNHNS, CDR2 SASEGT. CDR3 coding DNA: TGTGCCAGCAGTGAATGGGTTGCGGGAGGAGGTAAGACCTACGAGCAGTACTTC. Translating it yields CASSEWVAGGGKTYEQYF.

The CDR3 loop is CASSSQGTGTYEQYF. CDR3 DNA: TGTGCCAGCAGCTCCCAGGGGACAGGGACGTACGAGCAGTACTTC. The chain combines TRBV13 with TRBJ2-7; TRBD1 agrees at 9 bases. This CDR3 has 15 residues. CDR1 is PRHDT, CDR2 FYEKMQ, per germline (reference sequence). The junction had 8 bases not matched to a gene; V was cut back by 4 bases and J by 4 bases.

J is TRBJ2-5 and V is TRBV10-2; 7 bases align to TRBD2. CDR1 is WSHSY and CDR2 is SAAADI in the germline V gene. This CDR3 contains 13 residues. The ends lost 6 bases at V and 1 base at J; junction bases unmatched: 2. CDR3 DNA: TGCGCCAGCAGAGCGGGAAGCCAAGAGACCCAGTACTTC. It specifies CASRAGSQETQYF.

A word on this clone: The sample holds other DNA sequences that translate to the same CDR3. The chain couples TRBV5-1 to TRBJ2-7; TRBD2 matches at 10 bases. This CDR3 comprises 14 residues. The junction had 6 bases not matched to a gene; V was cut back by 7 bases and J by 2 bases. Germline values: CDR1 SGHRS, CDR2 YFSETQ. CDR3 in amino acids: CASSLAGGPYEQYF. DNA of the CDR3: TGCGCCAGCTCCTTAGCGGGAGGTCCCTACGAGCAGTACTTC.

The CDR3, as DNA: TGCGCCAGCAGCCAAGATCGTTATATTTCCTACGAGCAGTACTTC. Its translation is CASSQDRYISYEQYF. The chain links TRBV4-3 to TRBJ2-7, with unresolved D. Trimming removed 0 bases from V and 1 base from J, with 10 bases in between. The CDR3 runs 15 residues. CDR1 is LGHNA and CDR2 is YSLEER in the germline V gene.

This chain connects TRBV7-8 to TRBJ1-2; TRBD1 aligns across 7 bases. This CDR3 has 15 amino acids. V lost 5 bases to trimming and J lost 4 bases; unmatched junction nucleotides: 10. Germline V CDR1 and CDR2: SGHVS, FQNEAQ. The CDR3 is CASSPIQGHSYGYTF. The DNA for the CDR3 is TGTGCCAGCAGCCCTATACAGGGGCATTCCTATGGCTACACCTTC.

This clone was seen a handful of times. This chain uses TRBV7-9 with TRBJ2-5, with 7 positions matching TRBD1. The CDR3 extends over 13 amino acids. Germline V lookup: CDR1 SEHNR, CDR2 FQNEAQ (reference sequence). V lost 5 bases to trimming and J lost 3 bases; unmatched junction nucleotides: 3. CDR3 sequence reads: CASSPGTEETQYF. The CDR3 DNA reads TGTGCCAGCAGCCCCGGGACAGAAGAGACCCAGTACTTC.

Notes on this clone: A junction boundary mismatches the germline segment, possibly from a read error. The chain is built from TRBV7-9 and TRBJ2-7, with a weak D call TRBD2 (5 bases). Germline CDR1 and CDR2: SEHNR and FQNEAQ (reference sequence). The CDR3 is 12 residues long. This CDR3 is CSSSLGSYEQYF. DNA of the CDR3: TGTTCCAGCAGCTTGGGGAGCTACGAGCAGTACTTC.

In its sample, this clone was seen once. The chain combines TRBV7-9 with TRBJ1-2; D is undetermined. CDR1 and CDR2 (germline): SEHNR, FQNEAQ (reference sequence). V was shortened by 4 bases and J by 4 bases, with 10 bases between the two germline ends. The CDR3 totals 13 residues. Written as DNA, the CDR3 is TGTGCCAGCAGCTCCCCGGGTCTCTATGGCTACACCTTC. Its protein is CASSSPGLYGYTF. The complete variable domain, with remaining parts taken from reference TRBV7-9 and TRBJ1-2, reads DTGVSQNPRHKITKRGQNVTFRCDPISEHNRLYWYRQTLGQGPEFLTYFQNEAQLEKSRLLSDRFSAERPKGSFSTLEIQRTEQGDSAMYLCASSSPGLYGYTFGSGTRLTVV.

This chain links TRBV2 with TRBJ2-7, with 7 bases aligning to TRBD1. This CDR3 is built from 13 residues. J gave up 3 bases and V 8 bases, and 7 bases lay outside the gene matches. Germline CDR1 and CDR2: SNHLY and FYNNEI. CDR3 in DNA: TGTGCCAGCTCTCTGACAGGGAACTACGAGCAGTACTTC. It is translated as CASSLTGNYEQYF.

The gene calls are TRBV9 and TRBJ1-1, with D possibly matching TRBD1 (5 bases). Germline CDR1 and CDR2: SGDLS and YYNGEE. This CDR3 contains 15 residues. Trimming cost V 2 bases and J 3 bases, with 14 bases left between them. The CDR3 coding sequence is TGTGCCAGCAGCGTCGGGGGGTTGGGGGACACTGAAGCTTTCTTT. Translated, it gives CASSVGGLGDTEAFF.

The chain links TRBV2 to TRBJ1-2; 7 bases map to TRBD1. The CDR3 runs to 15 residues. V was pared by 8 bases and J by 4 bases, with 13 bases of the junction left unmatched. Germline CDR1 SNHLY, CDR2 FYNNEI. The CDR3 reads CASQAPGQRSYGYTF. The CDR3 nucleotides read TGTGCCAGCCAAGCGCCGGGACAGAGGAGCTATGGCTACACCTTC. Variable domain in full (rest from reference TRBV2 and TRBJ1-2): EPEVTQTPSHQVTQMGQEVILRCVPISNHLYFYWYRQILGQKVEFLVSFYNNEISEKSEIFDDQFSVERPDGSNFTLKIRSTKLEDSAMYFCASQAPGQRSYGYTFGSGTRLTVV.

Only one count was recorded for this clone. J is TRBJ2-5 and V is TRBV29-1, with TRBD1 matching 8 bases. J was trimmed by 4 bases and V by 5 bases; bases with no gene match: 6. Per germline, CDR1 SQVTM and CDR2 ANQGSEA. CDR3 length: 13 amino acids. Here the CDR3 DNA reads TGCAGCGTTCACAGGGGGACGGGAGAGACCCAGTACTTC. Protein product: CSVHRGTGETQYF.

The chain combines TRBV30 with TRBJ2-1, with TRBD2 matching over 8 bases. The CDR3 runs 11 residues. Per germline, CDR1 GTSNPN and CDR2 SVGIG (reference sequence). V gave up 3 bases and J gave up 13 bases; unmatched junction bases: 5. CDR3 DNA sequence: TGTGCCTGGAGGGCAGCGGGAGCTCAGTTCTTC. Protein sequence: CAWRAAGAQFF.

This clone has just one count. The V gene is TRBV5-6, the J gene TRBJ2-3, with 13 nucleotides matching TRBD2. V was pared by 2 bases and J by 6 bases, with 15 bases of the junction left unmatched. Germline values: CDR1 SGHDT, CDR2 YYEEEE. The CDR3 has 19 amino acids. Here the CDR3 DNA reads TGTGCCAGCAGCTTCCCACTAGCGGGAGGGCCAGGATCACCGGATACGCAGTATTTT. Amino acids: CASSFPLAGGPGSPDTQYF.

The chain couples TRBV9 to TRBJ1-1; D possibly corresponds to TRBD1 (5 bases). Trimming cost V 0 bases and J 8 bases, with 11 bases left between them. Germline CDR1 and CDR2: SGDLS and YYNGEE. The CDR3 covers 13 residues. The CDR3 loop is CASSVGLGGEAFF. The CDR3 nucleotides are TGTGCCAGCAGCGTAGGGCTGGGGGGAGAAGCTTTCTTT. Supplemented by reference TRBV9 and TRBJ1-1, the full variable domain reads DSGVTQTPKHLITATGQRVTLRCSPRSGDLSVYWYQQSLDQGLQFLIQYYNGEERAKGNILERFSAQQFPDLHSELNLSSLELGDSALYFCASSVGLGGEAFFGQGTRLTVV.

This clone was seen once. The V gene is TRBV4-1, the J gene TRBJ1-1; 8 nucleotides match TRBD1. V lost 4 bases and J lost 0; bases outside the gene matches: 7. This CDR3 has 16 residues. From germline, CDR1 is MGHRA and CDR2 YSYEKL. The CDR3 DNA is TGCGCCAGCAGCCCAAGACAGGGGTCGGTGAACACTGAAGCTTTCTTT. Translation gives CASSPRQGSVNTEAFF.

This chain joins TRBV27 and TRBJ1-5; weak D call: TRBD1 (5 bases). The CDR3 spans 15 residues. V was shortened by 5 bases and J by 6 bases, with 17 bases between the two germline ends. The V gene's germline CDR1 is MNHEY and CDR2 SMNVEV (reference sequence). CDR3 amino acids: CASSLGGGVGQPQHF. For the CDR3, the DNA is TGTGCCAGCAGTCTCGGGGGGGGAGTGGGTCAGCCCCAGCATTTT.

This chain uses TRBV11-2 with TRBJ2-2; 10 nucleotides align to TRBD2. This CDR3 contains 15 residues. V trimming: 2 bases; J trimming: 6 bases; junction bases outside the gene matches: 3. Germline V CDR1 and CDR2: SGHAT, FQNNGV. The CDR3 DNA is TGTGCCAGCAGCTTATATCTAGCGGGAGCCGGGGAGCTGTTTTTT. This gives the protein CASSLYLAGAGELFF.

The chain combines TRBV4-3 with TRBJ1-1; D is undetermined. CDR3 length: 13 residues. Per the germline V gene, CDR1 is LGHNA and CDR2 is YSLEER. V was cut by 0 bases and J by 5 bases, with 7 bases left in between. CDR3 in amino acids: CASSQEWRTEAFF. The DNA of the CDR3 is TGCGCCAGCAGCCAAGAATGGCGGACTGAAGCTTTCTTT.

The J gene is TRBJ1-2, the V gene TRBV25-1, with a tentative D call TRBD1 (6 bases). The CDR3 length is 15 residues. Looked up from germline, CDR1 is MGHDK and CDR2 is SYGVNS. V was shortened by 1 base and J by 4 bases, with 13 bases between the two germline ends. CDR3 DNA sequence: TGTGCCAGCAGTGAATCTAGGGGGTCGGGCTATGGCTACACCTTC. Translating gives CASSESRGSGYGYTF.

The rearrangement links TRBV7-9 to TRBJ2-7; D call uncertain. The CDR3 consists of 16 residues. V lost 1 base and J lost 5, with 18 bases in between. From germline, CDR1 is SEHNR and CDR2 FQNEAQ (reference sequence). The CDR3 nucleotides read TGTGCCAGCAGCTTAGTTAGTTTGAGTGAGAAGAACGAGCAGTACTTC. The encoded protein is CASSLVSLSEKNEQYF.

The CDR3 coding sequence is TGTGCCAGCAGCCATTCCGGAGGGACAGATACGCAGTATTTT. Amino acids: CASSHSGGTDTQYF. V gene TRBV7-3 combines with J gene TRBJ2-3; D may be TRBD2 (6 bases). V was pared by 5 bases and J by 3 bases, with 12 bases between. CDR3 length equals 14 residues. Germline CDR1 is SGHTA and CDR2 is FQGTGA. Together with reference TRBV7-3 and TRBJ2-3, the CDR3 gives the full variable domain: GAGVSQTPSNKVTEKGKYVELRCDPISGHTALYWYRQSLGQGPEFLIYFQGTGAADDSGLPNDRFFAVRPEGSVSTLKIQRTERGDSAVYLCASSHSGGTDTQYFGPGTRLTVL.

This chain uses TRBV12-2 with TRBJ2-5; TRBD2 is the table's D call and was not checked against the DNA. TRBV12-2 is described as a pseudogene. CDR3 length: 11 residues. The CDR3 nucleotides read TGTGCAAGTCGCTTCGGAGGGACCCAGTACTTC. Amino acid sequence: CASRFGGTQYF.

The chain joins TRBV19 to TRBJ2-7, with D unclear. The CDR3 spans 13 residues. The V gene's germline CDR1 is LNHDA and CDR2 SQIVND (reference sequence). Trimming removed 0 bases at V and 4 bases at J, with 7 bases between. CDR3 sequence: CASSIDPRYEQYF. The CDR3 DNA sequence: TGTGCCAGTAGTATAGACCCTAGGTACGAGCAGTACTTC.

The V call is TRBV7-3, the J call TRBJ2-1; TRBD2 agrees at 7 bases. CDR3 length: 14 residues. V shed 6 bases, J shed 2 bases, and the junction held 4 bases outside the gene matches. CDR1 is SGHTA, CDR2 FQGTGA, per germline. CDR3 protein: CASSFSGTYNEQFF. The CDR3 DNA reads as TGTGCCAGCAGTTTCAGCGGGACCTACAATGAGCAGTTCTTC.

The chain carries TRBV4-1 and TRBJ2-2, with 10 positions matching TRBD2. With V trimmed by 0 bases and J by 6 bases, 7 bases remained unmatched. The germline CDR1 and CDR2 sequences are MGHRA and YSYEKL. This CDR3 is built from 17 residues. CDR3 in amino acids: CASSQDVAGGWAGELFF. The CDR3 DNA reads as TGCGCCAGCAGCCAAGATGTAGCGGGAGGTTGGGCCGGGGAGCTGTTTTTT.

The CDR3 sequence: CASSIGKPYEQYF. The CDR3 nucleotides are TGTGCCAGCAGCATCGGGAAACCCTACGAGCAGTACTTC. The chain combines TRBV14 with TRBJ2-7, with D possibly matching TRBD2 (5 bases). CDR3 size: 13 residues. V was pared by 5 bases and J by 2 bases, with 10 bases between. In germline, CDR1 is SGHDN, CDR2 FVKESK.

This chain joins TRBV29-1 and TRBJ1-3, with 8 bases that match TRBD1. V lost 5 bases to trimming and J lost 2 bases; unmatched junction nucleotides: 8. Germline V gene lookup returns CDR1 SQVTM and CDR2 ANQGSEA. The CDR3 contains 15 residues. The CDR3 protein is CSVSGGNSPGNTIYF. In DNA form, the CDR3 reads TGCAGCGTTTCAGGGGGCAACTCCCCTGGAAACACCATATATTTT.